This T cell receptor beta chain was recorded in a study of blood T cell repertoires in COVID-19. Trimming pared 0 bases from V and 1 base from J, leaving 12 bases between. The CDR3 is 16 residues long. Germline V CDR1 and CDR2: PRHDT, FYEKMQ (reference sequence). Generated by immunoSEQ multiplex PCR, the TCRdb table keeps only in-frame clones and is missing some. The profile covers around 200,000 clones, with about 87% appearing a single time and over 1% taken by the ten largest. All enrollees were about 18 to 90 years old and from fewer than 30 US areas. Each recovered donor of Cohort 3 presented with two negative PCRs, clearance, or symptom resolution.

The source material was PBMCs or T cells enriched from blood (not recorded which). The chain uses TRBV13 and TRBJ2-5; possible D gene TRBD1, 5 bases. The receptor's source is a man in his thirties or forties who had recovered from COVID-19. CDR3 sequence: CASSLGVVGLQETQYF. The CDR3 nucleotides are TGTGCCAGCAGCTTAGGGGTGGTGGGGCTCCAAGAGACCCAGTACTTC.